These T cell receptor beta chains were read from a single sample in a study of technical replicates of blood from a handful of donors. The table came from immunoSEQ multiplex PCR; TCRdb's copy has only in-frame clones and leaves some out. The sample has approximately 81,000 clones, roughly 95% seen once. The sequenced material came from T cells isolated from PBMCs. The source of these receptors is a human donor in good health. Both conserved end residues are trimmed from each CDR3.

len: 11
j_gene: TRBJ1-2
v_gene: TRBV30
CDR3aa: AWAPRGVLSYT

len: 12
j_gene: TRBJ1-5
v_gene: TRBV7-2
CDR3aa: ASSTDRGNQPQH

len: 12
j_gene: TRBJ2-1
v_gene: TRBV4-3
CDR3aa: ASSQSRADRKQF

len: 11
j_gene: TRBJ1-5
v_gene: TRBV5-6
CDR3aa: ASSLPAGEPQH

len: 12
j_gene: TRBJ1-1
v_gene: TRBV19
CDR3aa: ASSIRTANTEAF

len: 13
j_gene: TRBJ1-1
v_gene: TRBV19
CDR3aa: ASSIGAGSVTEAF

len: 10
j_gene: TRBJ2-1
v_gene: TRBV25-1
CDR3aa: ASSGAYNEQF

len: 11
j_gene: TRBJ2-7
v_gene: TRBV2
CDR3aa: ASHREGWPEQY

len: 12
j_gene: TRBJ1-5
v_gene: TRBV19
CDR3aa: ASSPPRSNQPQH

len: 13
j_gene: TRBJ2-5
v_gene: TRBV27
CDR3aa: ASSLQGLDTETQY

len: 14
j_gene: TRBJ2-1
v_gene: TRBV6-6
CDR3aa: ASSYRGLAGGPEQF

len: 16
j_gene: TRBJ2-7
v_gene: TRBV4-2
CDR3aa: ASSQGAQGQGARYEQY

len: 10
j_gene: TRBJ1-2
v_gene: TRBV9
CDR3aa: ASSTDSYGYT

len: 13
j_gene: TRBJ2-1
v_gene: TRBV9
CDR3aa: ASSVGTSGNNEQF

len: 13
j_gene: TRBJ2-1
v_gene: TRBV11-2
CDR3aa: ASSFSREGMVEQF

len: 12
j_gene: TRBJ1-5
v_gene: TRBV4-2
CDR3aa: ASSKDRDVQPQH

len: 15
j_gene: TRBJ2-1
v_gene: TRBV13
CDR3aa: ASSLSGRAGFDNEQF

len: 15
j_gene: TRBJ2-5
v_gene: TRBV11-3
CDR3aa: ASSLDLTEISQETQY

len: 12
j_gene: TRBJ2-7
v_gene: TRBV28
CDR3aa: ASSLSGVSYEQY

len: 17
j_gene: TRBJ2-7
v_gene: TRBV7-2
CDR3aa: ASSLNGGGLAGGAYEQY

len: 14
j_gene: TRBJ2-5
v_gene: TRBV7-6
CDR3aa: ASSSFGGRASETQY